This T cell receptor (beta chain) was identified in a study of blood T cell repertoires in COVID-19. For the study at large: COVID-19 samples collected from the United States, Italy and Spain covered acute and convalescent phases. Sample material is recorded as cDNA or gDNA derived from T cells, B-cell-depleted T cells, or PBMCs.

The germline V and J ends were trimmed by 6 bases and 4 bases, with 13 bases remaining between them. Per germline, CDR1 SGHNT and CDR2 YYREEE (reference sequence). CDR3 length equals 13 residues. Original data processing: By means of reference gene primer amplification, nucleated cell counts were estimated. Produced via immunoSEQ multiplex PCR; TCRdb's table is partial and in-frame only. The V and J calls and clone size are taken from that table; D and trimming were inferred from the DNA. The sample consists of a few hundred thousand clones, about four fifths of them appearing once. This clone was observed a single time.

V gene TRBV5-4 combines with J gene TRBJ1-1; no definite D call. This clonotype originated in a man aged 30-40 years who had recovered from COVID-19. Sequenced sample: peripheral blood. The CDR3 bases are TGTGCCAGCACCCCACCGGCGGGCACTGAAGCTTTCTTT. Translated, it gives CASTPPAGTEAFF.